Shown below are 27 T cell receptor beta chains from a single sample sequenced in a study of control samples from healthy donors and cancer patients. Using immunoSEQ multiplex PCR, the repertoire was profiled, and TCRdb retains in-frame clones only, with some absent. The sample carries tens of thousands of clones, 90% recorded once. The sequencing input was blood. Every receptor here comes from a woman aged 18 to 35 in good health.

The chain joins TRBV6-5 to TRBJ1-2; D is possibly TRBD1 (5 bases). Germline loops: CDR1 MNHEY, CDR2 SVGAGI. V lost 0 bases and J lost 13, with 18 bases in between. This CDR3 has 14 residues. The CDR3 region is CASSYSGQGSGGTF. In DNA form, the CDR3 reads TGTGCCAGCAGTTACTCGGGGCAGGGATCCGGGGGCACCTTC.

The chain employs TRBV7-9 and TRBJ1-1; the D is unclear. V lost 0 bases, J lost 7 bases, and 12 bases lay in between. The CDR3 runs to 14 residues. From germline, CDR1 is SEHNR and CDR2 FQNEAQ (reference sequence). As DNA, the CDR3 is TGTGCCAGCAGCTTAGCCTGGGCTTGGGATGAAGCTTTCTTT. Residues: CASSLAWAWDEAFF.

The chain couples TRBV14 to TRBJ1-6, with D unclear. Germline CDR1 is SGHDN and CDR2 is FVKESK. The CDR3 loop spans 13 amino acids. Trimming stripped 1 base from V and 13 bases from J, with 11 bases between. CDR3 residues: CASSQGLETPLHF. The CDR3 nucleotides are TGTGCCAGCAGCCAAGGTCTCGAGACCCCCCTCCACTTT.

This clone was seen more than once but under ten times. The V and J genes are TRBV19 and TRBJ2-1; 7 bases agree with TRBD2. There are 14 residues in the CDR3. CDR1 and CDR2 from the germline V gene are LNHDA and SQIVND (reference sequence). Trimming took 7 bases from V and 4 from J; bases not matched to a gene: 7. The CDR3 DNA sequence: TGTGCCAGTACCCCGGATAGCGGGTACAATGAGCAGTTCTTC. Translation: CASTPDSGYNEQFF.

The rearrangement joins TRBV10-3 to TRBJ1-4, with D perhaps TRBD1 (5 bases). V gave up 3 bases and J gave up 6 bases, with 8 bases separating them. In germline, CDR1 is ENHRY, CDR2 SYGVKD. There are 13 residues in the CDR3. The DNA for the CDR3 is TGTGCCATCAGTGACAGGGCGGATGAAAAACTGTTTTTT. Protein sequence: CAISDRADEKLFF.

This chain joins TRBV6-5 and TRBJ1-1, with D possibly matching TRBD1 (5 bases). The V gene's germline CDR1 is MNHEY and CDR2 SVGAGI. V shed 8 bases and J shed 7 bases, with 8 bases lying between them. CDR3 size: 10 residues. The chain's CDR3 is CASGGVEAFF. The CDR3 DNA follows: TGTGCCAGCGGGGGGGTTGAAGCTTTCTTT.

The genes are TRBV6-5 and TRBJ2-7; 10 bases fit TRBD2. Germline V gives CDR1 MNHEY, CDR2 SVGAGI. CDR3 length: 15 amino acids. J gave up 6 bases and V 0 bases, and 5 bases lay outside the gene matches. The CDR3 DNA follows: TGTGCCAGCAGTTACTCGGTAGCGGGGGGAATCGAGCAGTACTTC. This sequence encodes CASSYSVAGGIEQYF.

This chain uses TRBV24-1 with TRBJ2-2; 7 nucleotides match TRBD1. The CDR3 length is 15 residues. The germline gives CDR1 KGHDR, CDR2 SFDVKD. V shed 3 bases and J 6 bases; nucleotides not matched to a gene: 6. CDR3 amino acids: CATSDTGVPSGELFF. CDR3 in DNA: TGTGCCACCAGTGATACAGGGGTCCCCTCCGGGGAGCTGTTTTTT.

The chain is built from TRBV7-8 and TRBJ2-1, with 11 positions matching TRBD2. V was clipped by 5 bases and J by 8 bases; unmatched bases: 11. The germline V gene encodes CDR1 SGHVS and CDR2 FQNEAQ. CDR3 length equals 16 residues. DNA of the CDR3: TGTGCCAGCAGCGGCAGACTAGCGGGAATTACGGATGAGCAGTTCTTC. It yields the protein CASSGRLAGITDEQFF.

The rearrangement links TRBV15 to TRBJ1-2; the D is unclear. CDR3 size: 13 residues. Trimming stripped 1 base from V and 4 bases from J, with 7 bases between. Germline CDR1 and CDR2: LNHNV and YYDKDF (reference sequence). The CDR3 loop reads CATSRASIYGYTF. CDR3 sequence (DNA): TGTGCCACCAGCAGAGCCTCCATCTATGGCTACACCTTC.

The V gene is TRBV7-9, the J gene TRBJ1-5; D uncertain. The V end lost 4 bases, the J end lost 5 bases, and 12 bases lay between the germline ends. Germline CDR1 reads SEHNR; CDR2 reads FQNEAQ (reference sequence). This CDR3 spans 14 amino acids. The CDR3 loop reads CASSSTLIDQPQHF. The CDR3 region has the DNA TGTGCCAGCAGCTCAACACTTATCGATCAGCCCCAGCATTTT.

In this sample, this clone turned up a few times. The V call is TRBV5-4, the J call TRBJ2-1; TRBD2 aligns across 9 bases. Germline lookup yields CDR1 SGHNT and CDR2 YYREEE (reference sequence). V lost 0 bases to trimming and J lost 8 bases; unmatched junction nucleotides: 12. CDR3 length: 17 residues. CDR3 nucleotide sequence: TGTGCCAGCAGCTTGGTCTCTGGGACTAGCTTATCCTATGAGCAGTTCTTC. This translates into CASSLVSGTSLSYEQFF.

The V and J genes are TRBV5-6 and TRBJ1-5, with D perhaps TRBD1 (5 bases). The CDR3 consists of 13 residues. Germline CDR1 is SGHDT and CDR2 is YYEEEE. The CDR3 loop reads CGGTGRSNQPQHF. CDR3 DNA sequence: TGTGGAGGGACTGGGAGAAGCAATCAGCCCCAGCATTTT. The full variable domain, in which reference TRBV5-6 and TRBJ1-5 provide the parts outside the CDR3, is DAGVTQSPTHLIKTRGQQVTLRCSPKSGHDTVSWYQQALGQGPQFIFQYYEEEERQRGNFPDRFSGHQFPNYSSELNVNALLLGDSALYLCGGTGRSNQPQHFGDGTRLSIL.

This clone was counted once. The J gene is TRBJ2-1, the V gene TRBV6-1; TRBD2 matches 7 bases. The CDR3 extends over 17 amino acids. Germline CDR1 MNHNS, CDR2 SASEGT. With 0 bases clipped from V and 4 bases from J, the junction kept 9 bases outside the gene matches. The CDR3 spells CASSEALLTSTYNEQFF. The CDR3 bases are TGTGCCAGCAGTGAAGCGCTTCTGACTAGCACTTACAATGAGCAGTTCTTC.

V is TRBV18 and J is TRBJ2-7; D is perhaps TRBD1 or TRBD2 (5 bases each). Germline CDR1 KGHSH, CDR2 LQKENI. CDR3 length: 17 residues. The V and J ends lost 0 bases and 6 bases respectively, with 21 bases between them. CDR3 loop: CASSPPGERVDVVEQYF. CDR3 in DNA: TGTGCCAGCTCACCACCGGGGGAAAGGGTGGATGTCGTCGAGCAGTACTTC.

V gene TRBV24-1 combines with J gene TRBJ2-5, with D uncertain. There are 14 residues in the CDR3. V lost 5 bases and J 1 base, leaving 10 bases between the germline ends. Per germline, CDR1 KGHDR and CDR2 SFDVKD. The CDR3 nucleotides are TGTGCCACCAGTGCCCCGTTGGGCCAAGAGACCCAGTACTTC. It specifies CATSAPLGQETQYF.

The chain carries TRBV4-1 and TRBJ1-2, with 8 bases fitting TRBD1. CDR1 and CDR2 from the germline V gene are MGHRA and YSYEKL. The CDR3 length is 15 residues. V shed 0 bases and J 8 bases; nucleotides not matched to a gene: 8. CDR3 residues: CASSQETGVSMGYTF. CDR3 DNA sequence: TGCGCCAGCAGCCAAGAGACAGGGGTGTCTATGGGCTACACCTTC.

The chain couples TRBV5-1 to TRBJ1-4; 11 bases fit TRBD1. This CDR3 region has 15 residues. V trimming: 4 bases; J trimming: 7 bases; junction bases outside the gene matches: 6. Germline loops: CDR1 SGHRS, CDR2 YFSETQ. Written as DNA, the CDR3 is TGCGCCAGCAGCCCAACGGGACAGGGGGGTGAAAAACTGTTTTTT. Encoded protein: CASSPTGQGGEKLFF.

CDR3 residues: CASSPATGEKLFF. DNA of the CDR3: TGTGCCAGCAGTCCCGCCACGGGTGAAAAACTGTTTTTT. The V gene is TRBV25-1, the J gene TRBJ1-4; no reliable D call. V dropped 5 bases and J dropped 7 bases, with 11 bases sitting between them. This CDR3 contains 13 residues. Per the germline V gene, CDR1 is MGHDK and CDR2 is SYGVNS. The whole variable domain, remainder taken from reference TRBV25-1 and TRBJ1-4, is EADIYQTPRYLVIGTGKKITLECSQTMGHDKMYWYQQDPGMELHLIHYSYGVNSTEKGDLSSESTVSRIRTEHFPLTLESARPSHTSQYLCASSPATGEKLFFGSGTQLSVL.

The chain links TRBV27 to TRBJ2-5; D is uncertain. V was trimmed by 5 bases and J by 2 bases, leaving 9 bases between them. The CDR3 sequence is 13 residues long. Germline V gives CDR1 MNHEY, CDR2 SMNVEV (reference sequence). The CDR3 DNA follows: TGTGCCAGCAGTCTTTTTCAGCAAGAGACCCAGTACTTC. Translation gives CASSLFQQETQYF.

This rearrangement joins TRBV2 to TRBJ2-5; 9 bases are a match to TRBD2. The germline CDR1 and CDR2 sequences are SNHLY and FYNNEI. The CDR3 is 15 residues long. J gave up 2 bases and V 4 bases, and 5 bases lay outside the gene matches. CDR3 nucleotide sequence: TGTGCCAGCAGTGGGGTAGCGGGGGTACAAGAGACCCAGTACTTC. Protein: CASSGVAGVQETQYF.

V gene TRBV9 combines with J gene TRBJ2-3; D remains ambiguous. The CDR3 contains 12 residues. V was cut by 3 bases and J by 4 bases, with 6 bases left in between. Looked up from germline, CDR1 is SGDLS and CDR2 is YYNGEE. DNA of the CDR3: TGTGCCAGCAGCGCGGGCTCAGATACGCAGTATTTT. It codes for CASSAGSDTQYF.

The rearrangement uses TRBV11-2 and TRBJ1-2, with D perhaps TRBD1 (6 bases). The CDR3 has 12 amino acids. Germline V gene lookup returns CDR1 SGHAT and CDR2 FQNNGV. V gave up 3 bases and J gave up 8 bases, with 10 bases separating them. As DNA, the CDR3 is TGTGCCAGCAGCTTCACAGGGATGGGCTACACCTTC. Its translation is CASSFTGMGYTF.

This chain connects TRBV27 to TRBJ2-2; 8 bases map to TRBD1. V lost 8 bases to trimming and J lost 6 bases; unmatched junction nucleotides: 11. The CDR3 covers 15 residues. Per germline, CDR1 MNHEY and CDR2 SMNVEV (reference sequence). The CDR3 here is CASHDRGRGAGELFF. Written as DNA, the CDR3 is TGTGCCAGCCATGACAGGGGCAGGGGTGCCGGGGAGCTGTTTTTT.

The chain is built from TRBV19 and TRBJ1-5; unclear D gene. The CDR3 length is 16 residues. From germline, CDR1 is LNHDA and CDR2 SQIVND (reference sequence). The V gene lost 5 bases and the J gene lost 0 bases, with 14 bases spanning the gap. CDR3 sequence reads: CASSLATPVSNQPQHF. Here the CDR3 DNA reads TGTGCCAGTAGTTTGGCCACCCCAGTTAGCAATCAGCCCCAGCATTTT.

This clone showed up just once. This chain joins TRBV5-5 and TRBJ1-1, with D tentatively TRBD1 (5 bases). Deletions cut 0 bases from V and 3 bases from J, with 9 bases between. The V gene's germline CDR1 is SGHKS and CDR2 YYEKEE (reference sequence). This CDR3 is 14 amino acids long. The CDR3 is CASSLGRGDTEAFF. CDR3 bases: TGTGCCAGCAGCTTGGGACGAGGGGACACTGAAGCTTTCTTT.

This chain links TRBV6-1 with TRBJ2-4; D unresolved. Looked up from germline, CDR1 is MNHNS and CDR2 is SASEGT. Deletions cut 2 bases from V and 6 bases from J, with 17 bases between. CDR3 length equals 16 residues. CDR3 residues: CASSENMVRPVNIQYF. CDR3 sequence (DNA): TGTGCCAGCAGTGAAAATATGGTTAGACCGGTAAACATTCAGTACTTC.